Given below is one T cell receptor (beta chain) in context. TCRdb keeps only in-frame clones here, not all; method: immunoSEQ multiplex PCR. Altogether 350,000 or so clones are present, around nine tenths being singletons, with the ten largest covering over 1%. This sample stems from a study of blood T cell repertoires in COVID-19. Participants came from about 24 US areas, aged about 18 to 95 years. Shortly before study entry, within 2 weeks, exposed participants had met a COVID-19 case. Germline CDR1 reads SGHAT; CDR2 reads FQNNGV. With V trimmed by 3 bases and J by 5 bases, 9 bases remained unmatched. CDR3 length: 16 residues.

The receptor's source is a woman aged 25 to 39 who had been exposed to COVID-19. The V gene is TRBV11-2, the J gene TRBJ2-2; 7 bases are shared with TRBD2. Sequenced material: PBMCs or T cells enriched from blood (not recorded which). The CDR3 sequence: CASSLHGLVGTGELFF. In nucleotides, the CDR3 is TGTGCCAGCAGCTTGCACGGACTAGTAGGGACCGGGGAGCTGTTTTTT.